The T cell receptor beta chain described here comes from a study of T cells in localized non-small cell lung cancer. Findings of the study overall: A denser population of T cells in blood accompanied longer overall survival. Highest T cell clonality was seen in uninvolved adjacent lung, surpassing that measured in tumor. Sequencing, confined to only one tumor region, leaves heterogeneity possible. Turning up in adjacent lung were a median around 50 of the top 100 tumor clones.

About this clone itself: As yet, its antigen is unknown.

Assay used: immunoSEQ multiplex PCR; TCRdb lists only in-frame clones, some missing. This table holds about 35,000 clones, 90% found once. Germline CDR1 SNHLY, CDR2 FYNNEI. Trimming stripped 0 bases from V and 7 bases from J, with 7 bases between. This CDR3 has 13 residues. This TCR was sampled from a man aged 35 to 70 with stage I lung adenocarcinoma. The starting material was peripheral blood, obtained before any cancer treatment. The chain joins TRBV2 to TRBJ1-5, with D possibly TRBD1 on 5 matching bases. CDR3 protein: CASSEAGAQPQHF. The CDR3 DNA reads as TGTGCCAGCAGTGAAGCAGGGGCGCAGCCCCAGCATTTT.